This T cell receptor beta chain was identified in a study of control samples from healthy donors and cancer patients. Trimming pared 1 base from V and 4 bases from J, leaving 12 bases between. In germline, CDR1 is SGHRS, CDR2 YFSETQ. The CDR3 sequence is 15 residues long. TCRdb's copy holds only in-frame clones and misses some; the assay was immunoSEQ multiplex PCR. The data contain over 65,000 clones, roughly 94% of them singletons. In its sample, this clone was seen once. Material for sequencing was blood. This clonotype was obtained from a woman in her forties in good health. V is TRBV5-1 and J is TRBJ2-1; D perhaps matches TRBD2 (7 bases). In DNA, the CDR3 is TGCGCCAGCAGCTTGAGGAGGGGGGGTTACAATGAGCAGTTCTTC. Residues: CASSLRRGGYNEQFF.